This T cell receptor (beta chain) was recovered during a study of long-term antiretroviral therapy in people with HIV. Points from the study as a whole: Dominating the repertoire at all time points were the clones that expanded before ART. Post-ART samples showed increased diversity that remained below transplant donor control levels.

The germline V gene encodes CDR1 SGHTA and CDR2 FQGNSA. CDR3 length: 14 amino acids. V was trimmed by 1 base and J by 3 bases, leaving 10 bases between them. As concerns this clone: Its antigen is currently unknown.

Running of the v3.0 immunoSEQ assay took place at survey level. Clones were sequenced by immunoSEQ multiplex PCR, and TCRdb holds only the in-frame ones, with some missing. This table holds about 18,000 clones, 91% found once. Donors each had at least one pre-ART PBMC sample and at least two post-ART ones. The chain links TRBV7-2 to TRBJ2-7; TRBD2 might be the D (5 bases). This receptor was identified in a man aged 50 to 59 with HIV. Here the sequenced sample was unsorted PBMCs, taken 3 years after starting antiretroviral therapy. The DNA of the CDR3 is TGTGCCAGCAGCTTAGGGGCAACTAGCTACGAGCAGTACTTC. Its translation: CASSLGATSYEQYF.